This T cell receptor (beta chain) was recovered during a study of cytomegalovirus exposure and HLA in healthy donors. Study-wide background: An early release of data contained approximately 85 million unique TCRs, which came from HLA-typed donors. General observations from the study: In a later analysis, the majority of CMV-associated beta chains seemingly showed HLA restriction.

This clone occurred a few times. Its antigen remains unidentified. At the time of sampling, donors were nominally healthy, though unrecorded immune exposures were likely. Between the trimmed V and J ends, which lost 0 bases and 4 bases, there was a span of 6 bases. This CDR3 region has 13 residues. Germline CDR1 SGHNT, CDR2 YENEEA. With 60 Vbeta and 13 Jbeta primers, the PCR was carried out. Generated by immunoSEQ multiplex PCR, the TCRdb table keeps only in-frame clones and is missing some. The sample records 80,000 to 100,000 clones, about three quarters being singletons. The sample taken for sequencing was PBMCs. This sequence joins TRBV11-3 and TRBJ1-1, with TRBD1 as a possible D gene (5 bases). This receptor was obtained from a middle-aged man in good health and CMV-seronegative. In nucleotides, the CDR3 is TGTGCCAGCAGCTTAGATGGGGCCACTGAAGCTTTCTTT. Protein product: CASSLDGATEAFF. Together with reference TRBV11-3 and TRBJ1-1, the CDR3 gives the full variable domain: EAGVVQSPRYKIIEKKQPVAFWCNPISGHNTLYWYLQNLGQGPELLIRYENEEAVDDSQLPKDRFSAERLKGVDSTLKIQPAELGDSAVYLCASSLDGATEAFFGQGTRLTVV.